The subject of this entry is one T cell receptor beta chain. The antigen remains undetermined. Deletions cut 6 bases from V and 7 bases from J, with 10 bases between. Per the germline V gene, CDR1 is MNHNS and CDR2 is SASEGT. The CDR3 contains 11 residues. The PCR was carried out with 60 Vbeta primers and 13 Jbeta primers. The protocol was immunoSEQ multiplex PCR, while the TCRdb copy is restricted to in-frame clones and leaves out a portion. Altogether some 270,000 clones are present, over 70% being singletons, with the ten largest covering about 0.28%. This record comes from a study of cytomegalovirus exposure and HLA in healthy donors. Overall study context: Earlier work reported 117 million unique TCR beta sequences from 150 million to 200 million T cells. There were some 380 genotyped donors. Of these, 81% fell in the genetic ancestry cluster associated with self-reported Caucasian donors. Whole-study results and caveats: In a later analysis, a genetic analysis reported fewer productive-TCR N-insertions in an Asian-associated ancestry cluster than the cohort average. As a later analysis showed, a missense DCLRE1C variant was linked to trimming of TCR beta V- and J-genes.

This sequence originates from a girl aged 2 to 10 in good health and CMV-seronegative. Material for sequencing was PBMCs. V gene TRBV6-1 combines with J gene TRBJ2-7; no definite D call. This CDR3 reads CASRRGQEQYF. The CDR3 coding sequence is TGTGCCAGCAGACGCGGTCAGGAGCAGTACTTC.